The T cell receptor beta chain under discussion was sequenced for a study of T cells after yellow fever vaccination. Study-wide context: SMART-Seq v4 Ultra Low Input prepared libraries from low-cell fractions. Whole-study results and caveats: Weaker overall was a secondary response that nonetheless peaked faster, on day 5 versus 15.

A note on this clonotype: What it recognizes is unknown.

As TCR cDNA was made by 5'RACE template switching, a universal primer site and UMIs were added. TCRdb reprocessed the 5' RACE reads with MiXCR, giving one entry per CDR3 protein. The sample yields around 310,000 distinct CDR3 sequences, approximately 4% seen once. The specimen was PBMCs, collected 5 days after the yellow fever booster vaccination. This TCR was recovered from a man aged 18 to 30 who received the YFV17D yellow fever vaccine.

CDR3 region: CASSSPGTGKRDEQFF. CDR3 in DNA: TGTGCCAGCAGTTCACCCGGGACAGGGAAAAGGGATGAGCAGTTCTTC. The rearrangement uses TRBV7-9 and TRBJ2-1; 9 bases align to TRBD1. CDR3 length equals 16 residues. V lost 6 bases, J lost 8 bases, and 14 bases stayed unmatched. CDR1 and CDR2 (germline): SEHNR, FQNEAQ (reference sequence).